The clone carrying this T cell receptor beta chain was recorded a few times. These data are taken from a study of blood T cell repertoires in COVID-19. Study in general: Samples came from the United States, Italy and Spain, spanning acute and convalescent COVID-19. From T cells, B-cell-depleted T cells, or PBMCs came the material, which was cDNA or gDNA.

Deletions cut 6 bases from V and 4 bases from J, with 19 bases between. CDR1 and CDR2 (germline): MNHEY, SVGAGI. The CDR3 consists of 15 residues. In the source study's methods: Counts of nucleated cells, estimated from reference gene primer amplification, were obtained. Sequenced by immunoSEQ multiplex PCR; TCRdb stores in-frame clones only, minus some. Clone size and V and J calls were adopted from that table, with D and trimming inferred from the DNA. The table shows over 150,000 clones, with about 86% occurring only once. The V gene is TRBV6-5, the J gene TRBJ2-7; possibly TRBD2 for D (5 bases). The specimen was peripheral blood. This TCR was recovered from a man aged 70 or older with active or convalescent COVID-19. CDR3 in DNA: TGTGCCAGCAGCCTGGAACTCGGGGAAATGTACGAGCAGTACTTC. This encodes CASSLELGEMYEQYF.